Below are 30 T cell receptor beta chains sequenced from a single sample in a study of blood T cell repertoires in COVID-19. Clones were read by immunoSEQ multiplex PCR, and TCRdb kept only the in-frame ones, dropping some. The sample gives some 290,000 clones, about 90% of which show up once; roughly 10% is in the top ten. The sequenced sample consisted of PBMCs or T cells enriched from blood (not recorded which). The receptors were sampled from a young woman who had recovered from COVID-19.

In its sample, this clone was seen once. V and J are TRBV9 and TRBJ2-7; TRBD1 agrees at 7 bases. CDR3 length equals 15 residues. CDR1 and CDR2 (germline): SGDLS, YYNGEE. V trimming: 3 bases; J trimming: 3 bases; junction bases outside the gene matches: 9. The CDR3 loop reads CASSGGRDRDYEQYF. DNA for the CDR3: TGTGCCAGCAGCGGGGGACGGGACAGAGACTACGAGCAGTACTTC.

This chain links TRBV13 with TRBJ2-2; D is perhaps TRBD2 (5 bases). The CDR3 is made up of 12 amino acids. CDR1 and CDR2 (germline): PRHDT, FYEKMQ (reference sequence). Trimming shortened V by 1 base and J by 14 bases, and 11 bases separated the two germline ends. CDR3 sequence: CASSLEYGSLFF. The CDR3 DNA reads TGTGCCAGCAGCTTAGAGTATGGGAGTCTGTTTTTT.

The chain links TRBV2 to TRBJ1-6; 7 nucleotides match TRBD1. Germline values: CDR1 SNHLY, CDR2 FYNNEI. Trimming removed 7 bases from V and 7 bases from J; junction bases left unmatched: 7. CDR3 size: 14 residues. The CDR3 sequence: CASNSGQYNSPLHF. The CDR3 nucleotides read TGTGCCAGCAATTCGGGACAGTACAATTCACCCCTCCACTTT.

The gene calls are TRBV5-4 and TRBJ2-3, with D perhaps TRBD2 (5 bases). Germline CDR1 reads SGHNT; CDR2 reads YYREEE (reference sequence). The CDR3 spans 17 residues. Trimming pared 0 bases from V and 2 bases from J, leaving 16 bases between. CDR3 nucleotide sequence: TGTGCCAGCAGCTTGGCGCGGTGGGCTAGCCTCACAGATACGCAGTATTTT. Translation: CASSLARWASLTDTQYF.

J is TRBJ2-7 and V is TRBV11-3; D may be TRBD1 (6 bases). V was trimmed by 5 bases and J by 2 bases, leaving 10 bases between them. The CDR3 loop spans 13 amino acids. Looked up from germline, CDR1 is SGHNT and CDR2 is YENEEA. CDR3 DNA: TGTGCCAGCAGCCCCAGGGGCACCTACGAGCAGTACTTC. Its translation: CASSPRGTYEQYF.

This chain uses TRBV7-9 with TRBJ2-2; D is unclear. The ends were cut back, 4 bases at V and 9 bases at J, with 6 bases in the middle. CDR3 length: 11 residues. Germline V lookup: CDR1 SEHNR, CDR2 FQNEAQ (reference sequence). The chain's CDR3 is CASSSLWELFF. The CDR3 region has the DNA TGTGCCAGCAGCTCCTTGTGGGAGCTGTTTTTT.

The chain recombines TRBV19 with TRBJ1-2; weak D call: TRBD1 (6 bases). The germline CDR1 and CDR2 sequences are LNHDA and SQIVND (reference sequence). The CDR3 consists of 12 residues. The ends were cut back, 11 bases at V and 7 bases at J, with 17 bases in the middle. CDR3 residues: CAAGQTPGGYTF. The CDR3 nucleotides read TGTGCCGCTGGACAGACCCCCGGTGGCTACACCTTC.

The J gene is TRBJ1-5, the V gene TRBV28; 9 bases fit TRBD1. CDR1 and CDR2 (germline): MDHEN, SYDVKM. V lost 9 bases and J lost 2; bases outside the gene matches: 8. The CDR3 loop spans 15 amino acids. The CDR3 DNA sequence: TGTGCCAGTGGGACAGGGAGTGTAGGCAATCAGCCCCAGCATTTT. As protein: CASGTGSVGNQPQHF.

J is TRBJ1-2 and V is TRBV5-1, with TRBD1 matching over 7 bases. CDR1 and CDR2 from the germline V gene are SGHRS and YFSETQ. This CDR3 has 14 amino acids. Trimming took 2 bases from V and 2 from J; bases not matched to a gene: 3. The CDR3 protein is CASSFRQGNYGYTF. DNA for the CDR3: TGCGCCAGCAGCTTCCGACAGGGAAACTATGGCTACACCTTC.

This clone was found once. The rearrangement uses TRBV14 and TRBJ1-1; maybe TRBD1 (5 bases). CDR1 and CDR2 from the germline V gene are SGHDN and FVKESK. V dropped 1 base and J dropped 1 base, with 16 bases sitting between them. This CDR3 is built from 17 residues. CDR3 residues: CASSQGYWRQTNTEAFF. As DNA, the CDR3 is TGTGCCAGCAGCCAAGGTTACTGGAGACAGACGAACACTGAAGCTTTCTTT.

The gene calls are TRBV28 and TRBJ2-3; D is possibly TRBD2 (6 bases). V gave up 4 bases and J gave up 1 base, with 12 bases separating them. The germline CDR1 and CDR2 sequences are MDHEN and SYDVKM. CDR3 length: 15 amino acids. The CDR3 here is CASSSGDSGTDTQYF. The CDR3 bases are TGTGCCAGCAGTTCGGGGGATAGTGGCACAGATACGCAGTATTTT.

The chain joins TRBV3-1 (or the pseudogene TRBV3-2) to TRBJ2-5; 10 nucleotides match TRBD1. V was clipped by 4 bases and J by 4 bases; unmatched bases: 6. There are 15 residues in the CDR3. Germline values: CDR1 LGHDT, CDR2 YNNKEL (reference sequence). The CDR3 bases are TGTGCCAGCAGCCTTGGACAGGGGGTGGGAGAGACCCAGTACTTC. Protein product: CASSLGQGVGETQYF.

J is TRBJ2-1 and V is TRBV29-1, with D perhaps matching TRBD1 (6 bases). V shed 1 base and J shed 6 bases, with 10 bases lying between them. The CDR3 has 13 amino acids. Germline-derived CDR1 and CDR2 are SQVTM and ANQGSEA. CDR3 sequence reads: CSVEVIGGNEQFF. CDR3 nucleotides: TGCAGCGTTGAAGTGATAGGGGGCAATGAGCAGTTCTTC.

This rearrangement joins TRBV5-5 to TRBJ1-2; the match to TRBD1 covers 8 bases. This CDR3 has 18 residues. V shed 3 bases and J 1 base; nucleotides not matched to a gene: 14. CDR1 and CDR2 from the germline V gene are SGHKS and YYEKEE (reference sequence). CDR3 DNA sequence: TGTGCCAGCAGCTCGGATCTCAGGGGGCGCCAGGGTAACTATGGCTACACCTTC. Translating it yields CASSSDLRGRQGNYGYTF. Complete variable domain (other parts from reference TRBV5-5 and TRBJ1-2): DAGVTQSPTHLIKTRGQQVTLRCSPISGHKSVSWYQQVLGQGPQFIFQYYEKEERGRGNFPDRFSARQFPNYSSELNVNALLLGDSALYLCASSSDLRGRQGNYGYTFGSGTRLTVV.

This clone appeared a single time. The chain employs TRBV6-5 and TRBJ1-2; unclear D gene. The germline CDR1 and CDR2 sequences are MNHEY and SVGAGI. This CDR3 is 15 amino acids long. Deletions cut 0 bases from V and 4 bases from J, with 12 bases between. CDR3 loop: CASSYSSPVIYGYTF. CDR3 nucleotides: TGTGCCAGCAGTTACTCGAGCCCCGTGATCTATGGCTACACCTTC.

The chain combines TRBV10-1 with TRBJ2-7; 10 positions agree with TRBD2. The CDR3 has 14 residues. The V gene's germline CDR1 is WNHNN and CDR2 SYGVQD (reference sequence). With V trimmed by 8 bases and J by 2 bases, 6 bases remained unmatched. Here the CDR3 DNA reads TGCGCCAGCCCCGAGACTAGCGGGCCCTACGAGCAGTACTTC. It specifies CASPETSGPYEQYF.

The gene calls are TRBV27 and TRBJ2-7; the D is unclear. The CDR3 length is 15 residues. The germline V gene encodes CDR1 MNHEY and CDR2 SMNVEV (reference sequence). The V gene lost 6 bases and the J gene lost 0 bases, with 15 bases spanning the gap. The CDR3 sequence is CASSPYGLSSYEQYF. In DNA, the CDR3 is TGTGCCAGCAGCCCTTATGGGCTGAGCTCCTACGAGCAGTACTTC.

The chain combines TRBV19 with TRBJ2-1; 8 bases agree with TRBD2. CDR1 is LNHDA, CDR2 SQIVND, per germline (reference sequence). CDR3 length: 14 amino acids. Unmatched junction bases numbered 5, after V lost 4 bases and J lost 6 bases. The CDR3 bases are TGTGCCAGTAGTACGGGACTAGTTGGCAATGAGCAGTTCTTC. This translates into CASSTGLVGNEQFF.

In this sample, this clone turned up once. V gene TRBV27 combines with J gene TRBJ2-7, with D tentatively TRBD1 (6 bases). The CDR3 has 14 residues. The V end lost 0 bases, the J end lost 2 bases, and 8 bases lay between the germline ends. CDR1 and CDR2 (germline): MNHEY, SMNVEV (reference sequence). In nucleotides, the CDR3 is TGTGCCAGCAGTTTATCGGCAGGGGCCTACGAGCAGTACTTC. It translates to CASSLSAGAYEQYF.

The V and J genes are TRBV6-2 or TRBV6-3 and TRBJ1-1; D is undetermined. Per germline, CDR1 MNHEY and CDR2 SVGEGT. V lost 0 bases, J lost 6 bases, and 14 bases lay in between. The CDR3 sequence is 15 residues long. DNA of the CDR3: TGTGCCAGCAGTTACTCGGCAGAATTCCGTCCTGAAGCTTTCTTT. This codes for CASSYSAEFRPEAFF.

V gene TRBV24-1 combines with J gene TRBJ2-1; D is undetermined. The germline V and J ends were trimmed by 0 bases and 7 bases, with 9 bases remaining between them. The CDR3 contains 14 residues. Looked up from germline, CDR1 is KGHDR and CDR2 is SFDVKD. This CDR3 is CATSDLGASNEQFF. The CDR3 DNA is TGTGCCACCAGTGATTTGGGAGCTTCTAATGAGCAGTTCTTC.

V usage is TRBV5-1 and J usage is TRBJ2-1; TRBD1 matches 7 bases. Trimming took 3 bases from V and 2 from J; bases not matched to a gene: 8. The CDR3 extends over 16 amino acids. In germline, CDR1 is SGHRS, CDR2 YFSETQ. The DNA for the CDR3 is TGCGCCAGCAGCTGGACAGGATCACTTACCTACAATGAGCAGTTCTTC. This sequence encodes CASSWTGSLTYNEQFF. The complete variable domain, with remaining parts taken from reference TRBV5-1 and TRBJ2-1, reads KAGVTQTPRYLIKTRGQQVTLSCSPISGHRSVSWYQQTPGQGLQFLFEYFSETQRNKGNFPGRFSGRQFSNSRSEMNVSTLELGDSALYLCASSWTGSLTYNEQFFGPGTRLTVL.

The genes are TRBV6-5 and TRBJ1-2, with 9 bases identical to TRBD1. The CDR3 totals 15 residues. Trimming cost V 6 bases and J 6 bases; bases outside gene matches: 11. Per the germline V gene, CDR1 is MNHEY and CDR2 is SVGAGI. CDR3 amino acids: CASRAEQGAEDGYTF. CDR3 DNA: TGTGCCAGCAGAGCGGAACAGGGGGCAGAGGATGGCTACACCTTC.

This chain links TRBV5-1 with TRBJ2-5, with D perhaps matching TRBD1 (8 bases). Trimming cost V 4 bases and J 3 bases, with 16 bases left between them. This CDR3 region has 15 residues. The germline V gene has CDR1 SGHRS and CDR2 YFSETQ. The CDR3: CASSLADRVEETQYF. The CDR3 DNA sequence: TGCGCCAGCAGCCTAGCGGACAGGGTGGAAGAGACCCAGTACTTC.

The V gene is TRBV27, the J gene TRBJ1-5, with a possible D match to TRBD1 (5 bases). V gave up 2 bases and J gave up 6 bases, with 8 bases separating them. This CDR3 is built from 13 residues. The germline gives CDR1 MNHEY, CDR2 SMNVEV (reference sequence). The CDR3 DNA reads TGTGCCAGCAGTTTAATGCAGGGTCAGCCCCAGCATTTT. Encoded protein: CASSLMQGQPQHF.

The sample holds one count of this clone. This chain joins TRBV5-6 and TRBJ2-7, with D maybe TRBD1 (6 bases). Germline-derived CDR1 and CDR2 are SGHDT and YYEEEE. Trimming left V 0 bases short and J 2 bases short, with 9 bases between. The CDR3 loop spans 14 amino acids. CDR3 region: CASSLEDSPYEQYF. The CDR3 DNA follows: TGTGCCAGCAGCTTGGAGGACAGCCCCTACGAGCAGTACTTC.

The gene calls are TRBV30 and TRBJ1-2; TRBD1 might be the D (5 bases). Germline values: CDR1 GTSNPN, CDR2 SVGIG (reference sequence). The CDR3 runs 14 residues. Trimming stripped 8 bases from V and 0 bases from J, with 16 bases between. DNA for the CDR3: TGTGCCCTTACGGGGGGAAACTCTAACTATGGCTACACCTTC. Residues: CALTGGNSNYGYTF.

The sample holds a few counts of this clone. The rearrangement links TRBV19 to TRBJ2-7; 7 positions match TRBD2. From germline, CDR1 is LNHDA and CDR2 SQIVND (reference sequence). This CDR3 is 13 amino acids long. Trimming cost V 3 bases and J 6 bases; bases outside gene matches: 5. CDR3 loop: CASSIGEGGEQYF. CDR3 coding DNA: TGTGCCAGTAGTATTGGGGAGGGCGGCGAGCAGTACTTC.

Details on this clone: One junction end disagrees with the germline gene, perhaps due to a read error. The gene calls are TRBV7-7 and TRBJ2-5; TRBD2 agrees at 16 bases. This CDR3 has 17 amino acids. Looked up from germline, CDR1 is SSHAT and CDR2 is FNYEAQ (reference sequence). The CDR3 sequence: CASSLLGLAGGGETQYF. Here the CDR3 DNA reads TGTGCTAGCAGCTTATTGGGACTAGCGGGAGGGGGTGAGACCCAGTACTTC. Together with reference TRBV7-7 and TRBJ2-5, the CDR3 gives the full variable domain: GAGVSQSPRYKVTKRGQDVTLRCDPISSHATLYWYQQALGQGPEFLTYFNYEAQPDKSGLPSDRFSAERPEGSISTLTIQRTEQRDSAMYRCASSLLGLAGGGETQYFGPGTRLLVL.

The chain carries TRBV5-4 and TRBJ2-7; D uncertain. CDR1 and CDR2 from the germline V gene are SGHNT and YYREEE (reference sequence). Trimming stripped 3 bases from V and 2 bases from J, with 9 bases between. This CDR3 comprises 13 residues. The CDR3 region is CASSSQNTYEQYF. Here the CDR3 DNA reads TGTGCCAGCAGCTCCCAGAATACCTACGAGCAGTACTTC.